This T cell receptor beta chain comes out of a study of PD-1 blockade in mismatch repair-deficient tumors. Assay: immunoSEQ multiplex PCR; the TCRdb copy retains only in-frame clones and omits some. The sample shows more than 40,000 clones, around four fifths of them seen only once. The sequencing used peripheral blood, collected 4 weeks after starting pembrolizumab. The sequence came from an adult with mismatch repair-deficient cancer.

The CDR3 DNA reads as TGTGCCAGCAGGGGGTACACTGAAGCTTTCTTT. Translation gives CASRGYTEAFF. The J gene is TRBJ1-1, the V gene TRBV6-1; D uncertain. V dropped 6 bases and J dropped 3 bases, with 5 bases sitting between them. Germline-derived CDR1 and CDR2 are MNHNS and SASEGT. The CDR3 has 11 amino acids.